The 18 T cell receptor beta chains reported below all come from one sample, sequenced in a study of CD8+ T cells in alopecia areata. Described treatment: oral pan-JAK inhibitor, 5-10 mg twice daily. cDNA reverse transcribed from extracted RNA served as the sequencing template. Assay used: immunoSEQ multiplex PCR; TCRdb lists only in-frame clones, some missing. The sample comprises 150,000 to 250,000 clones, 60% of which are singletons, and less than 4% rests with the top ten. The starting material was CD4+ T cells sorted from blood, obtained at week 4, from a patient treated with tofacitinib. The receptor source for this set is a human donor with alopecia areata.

CDR3 sequence (DNA): TGTGCCAGCAGCTTCGTTAACTATGGCTACACCTTC. Translation: CASSFVNYGYTF. This chain joins TRBV7-2 and TRBJ1-2; D gene unclear. Trimming took 3 bases from V and 1 from J, leaving 3 bases between them. This CDR3 spans 12 amino acids. CDR1 and CDR2 from the germline V gene are SGHTA and FQGNSA.

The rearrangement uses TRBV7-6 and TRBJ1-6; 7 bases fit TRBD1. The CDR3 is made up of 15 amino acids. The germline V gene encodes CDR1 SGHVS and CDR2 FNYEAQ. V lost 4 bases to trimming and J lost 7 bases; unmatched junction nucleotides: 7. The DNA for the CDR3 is TGTGCCAGCAGCTCGCAGACAGGGCTAAATTCACCCCTCCACTTT. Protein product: CASSSQTGLNSPLHF.

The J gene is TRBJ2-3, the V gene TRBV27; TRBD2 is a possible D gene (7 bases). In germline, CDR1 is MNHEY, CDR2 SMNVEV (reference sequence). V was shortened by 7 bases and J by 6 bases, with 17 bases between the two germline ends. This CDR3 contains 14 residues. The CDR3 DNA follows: TGTGCCAGCATCCGGGGGGCAGGGCATGATACGCAGTATTTT. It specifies CASIRGAGHDTQYF.

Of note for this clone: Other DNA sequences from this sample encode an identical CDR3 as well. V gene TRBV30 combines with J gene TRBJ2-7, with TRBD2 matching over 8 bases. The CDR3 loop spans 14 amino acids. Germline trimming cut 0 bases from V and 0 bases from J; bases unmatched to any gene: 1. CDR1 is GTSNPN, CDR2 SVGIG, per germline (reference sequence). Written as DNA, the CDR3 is TGTGCCTGGAGTGTCGGGGGGGGCTCCTACGAGCAGTACTTC. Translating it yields CAWSVGGGSYEQYF.

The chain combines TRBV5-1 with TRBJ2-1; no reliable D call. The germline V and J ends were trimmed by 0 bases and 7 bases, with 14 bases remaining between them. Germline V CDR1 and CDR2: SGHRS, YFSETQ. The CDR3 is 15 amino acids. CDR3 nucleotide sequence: TGCGCCAGCAGCTTGGAGTCTCCCCAGAAGAATGAGCAGTTCTTC. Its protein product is CASSLESPQKNEQFF.

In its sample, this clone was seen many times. Written as DNA, the CDR3 is TGTGCCAGCAGCTTTGATAGGAACACCGGGGAGCTGTTTTTT. Amino acids: CASSFDRNTGELFF. The V and J genes are TRBV7-2 and TRBJ2-2; D is undetermined. Looked up from germline, CDR1 is SGHTA and CDR2 is FQGNSA. The V and J ends lost 3 bases and 1 base respectively, with 6 bases between them. The CDR3 spans 14 residues.

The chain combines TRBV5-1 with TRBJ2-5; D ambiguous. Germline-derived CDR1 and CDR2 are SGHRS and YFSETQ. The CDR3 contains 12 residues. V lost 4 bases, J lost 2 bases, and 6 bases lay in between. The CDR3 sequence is CASSQVQETQYF. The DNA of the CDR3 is TGCGCCAGCAGCCAGGTGCAAGAGACCCAGTACTTC.

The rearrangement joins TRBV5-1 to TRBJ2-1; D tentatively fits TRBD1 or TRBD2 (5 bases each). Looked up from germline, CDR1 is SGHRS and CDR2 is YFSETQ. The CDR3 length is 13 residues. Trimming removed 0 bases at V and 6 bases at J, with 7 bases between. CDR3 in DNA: TGCGCCAGCAGCTTGGCTGGGGGCAATGAGCAGTTCTTC. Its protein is CASSLAGGNEQFF.

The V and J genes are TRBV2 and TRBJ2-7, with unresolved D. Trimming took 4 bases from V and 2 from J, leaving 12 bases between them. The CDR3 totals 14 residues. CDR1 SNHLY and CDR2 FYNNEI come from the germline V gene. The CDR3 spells CASSVSAATYEQYF. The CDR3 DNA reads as TGTGCCAGCAGTGTCTCAGCAGCGACCTACGAGCAGTACTTC.

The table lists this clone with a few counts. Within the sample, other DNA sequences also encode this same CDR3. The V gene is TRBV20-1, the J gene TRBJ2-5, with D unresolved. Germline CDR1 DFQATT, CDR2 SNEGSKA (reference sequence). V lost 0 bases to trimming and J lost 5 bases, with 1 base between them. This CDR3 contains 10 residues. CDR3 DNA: TGCAGTGCTAGAGAGGAGACCCAGTACTTC. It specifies CSAREETQYF.

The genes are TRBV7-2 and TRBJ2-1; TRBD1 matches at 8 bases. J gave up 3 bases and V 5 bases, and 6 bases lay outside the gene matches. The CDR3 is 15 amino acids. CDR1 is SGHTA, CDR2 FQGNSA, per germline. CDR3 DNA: TGTGCCAGCAGCCCGGGACAGGCAATCTACAATGAGCAGTTCTTC. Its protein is CASSPGQAIYNEQFF.

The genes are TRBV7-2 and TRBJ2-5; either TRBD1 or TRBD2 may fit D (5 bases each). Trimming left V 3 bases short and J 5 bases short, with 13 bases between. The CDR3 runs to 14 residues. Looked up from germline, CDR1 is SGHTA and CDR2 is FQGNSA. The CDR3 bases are TGTGCCAGCAGCTTGGGACGGCCAGGGGAGACCCAGTACTTC. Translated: CASSLGRPGETQYF.

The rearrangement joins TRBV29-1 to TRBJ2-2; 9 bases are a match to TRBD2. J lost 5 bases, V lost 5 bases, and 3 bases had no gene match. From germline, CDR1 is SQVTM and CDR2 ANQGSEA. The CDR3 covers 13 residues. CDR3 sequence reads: CSVSSGGTGELFF. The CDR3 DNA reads TGCAGCGTTTCGAGCGGGGGGACCGGGGAGCTGTTTTTT.

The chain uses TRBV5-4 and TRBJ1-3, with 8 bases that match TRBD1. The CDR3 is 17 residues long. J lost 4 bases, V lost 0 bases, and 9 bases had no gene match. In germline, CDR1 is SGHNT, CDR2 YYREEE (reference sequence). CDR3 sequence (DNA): TGTGCCAGCAGCTTGGGGATAGGACAGGGAAAGGGAAACACCATATATTTT. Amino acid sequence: CASSLGIGQGKGNTIYF.

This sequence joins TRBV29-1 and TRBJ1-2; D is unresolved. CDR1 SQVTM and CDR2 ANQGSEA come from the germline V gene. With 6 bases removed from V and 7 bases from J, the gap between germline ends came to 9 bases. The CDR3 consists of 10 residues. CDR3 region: CSVGFPGYTF. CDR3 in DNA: TGCAGCGTGGGGTTCCCTGGCTACACCTTC.

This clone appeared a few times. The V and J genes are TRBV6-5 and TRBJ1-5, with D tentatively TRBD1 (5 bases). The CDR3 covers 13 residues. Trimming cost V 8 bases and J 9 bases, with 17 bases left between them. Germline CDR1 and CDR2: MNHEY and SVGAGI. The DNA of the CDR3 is TGTGCCAGCCGCCCGGGACCGATGTGGCCCCAGCATTTT. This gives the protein CASRPGPMWPQHF.

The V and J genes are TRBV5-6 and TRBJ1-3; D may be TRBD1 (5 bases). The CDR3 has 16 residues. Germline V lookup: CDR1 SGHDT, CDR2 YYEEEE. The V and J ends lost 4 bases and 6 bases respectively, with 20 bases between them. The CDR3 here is CASSGGVVGRVNTIYF. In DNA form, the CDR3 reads TGTGCCAGCAGCGGGGGAGTTGTGGGGCGAGTAAACACCATATATTTT.

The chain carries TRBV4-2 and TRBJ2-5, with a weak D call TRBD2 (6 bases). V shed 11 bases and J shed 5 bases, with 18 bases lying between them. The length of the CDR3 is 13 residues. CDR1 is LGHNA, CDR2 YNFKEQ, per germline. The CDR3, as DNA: TGTGCCTCCAGCCGGGAGTCGGAGGAGACCCAGTACTTC. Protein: CASSRESEETQYF.